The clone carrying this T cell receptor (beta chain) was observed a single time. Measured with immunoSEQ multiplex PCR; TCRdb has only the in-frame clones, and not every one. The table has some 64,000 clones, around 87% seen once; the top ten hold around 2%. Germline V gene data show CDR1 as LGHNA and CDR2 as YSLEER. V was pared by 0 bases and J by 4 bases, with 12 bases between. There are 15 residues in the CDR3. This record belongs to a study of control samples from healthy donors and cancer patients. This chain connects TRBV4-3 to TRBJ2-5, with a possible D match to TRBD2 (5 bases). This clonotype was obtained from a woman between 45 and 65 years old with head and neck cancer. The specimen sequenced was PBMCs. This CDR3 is CASSQDINRGETQYF. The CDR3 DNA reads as TGCGCCAGCAGCCAAGATATAAATCGGGGAGAGACCCAGTACTTC.